These T cell receptor beta chains were read from a single sample in a study of regulatory T cells in long-lasting Graves disease. TCRdb ran MiXCR on the multiplex PCR reads and lists one entry per CDR3 protein. The top ten clones hold roughly 15% of a sample with some 250,000 distinct CDR3 sequences, 15% to 20% of them seen once. This same sample was also taken into another study, of T cells in Graves' hyperthyroidism and ophthalmopathy.

The sample in question was peripheral blood mononuclear cells (PBMCs), obtained at new diagnosis, from a patient treated with antithyroid drugs. Receptors were obtained from a woman in her 30s with Graves disease. Both conserved end residues are part of each CDR3. The D gene is left open where the match is weak. The size entry is marked missing in some rows and otherwise reads once, few, many or a size class.

V	size	J	D	CDR3	DNA
TRBV19	many	TRBJ1-1	.	CASSNKGFGAFF	TGTGCCAGTAGTAACAAGGGTTTTGGAGCTTTCTTT
TRBV19	few	TRBJ1-2	.	CASSTSDSLLGYTF	TGTGCCAGTAGTACTTCTGACAGTTTGCTTGGCTACACCTTC
TRBV3-1	many	TRBJ1-1	.	CASSQSVNTEAFF	TGTGCCAGCAGTCAATCGGTGAACACTGAAGCTTTCTTT
TRBV18	.	TRBJ1-2	TRBD1	CASSPDLGTDYGYTF	TGTGCCAGCTCACCGGATCTAGGGACAGACTATGGCTACACCTTC
TRBV3-1	many	TRBJ2-3	.	CASSQQGPRYF	TGTGCCAGCAGCCAGCAAGGCCCCCGATATTTT
TRBV6-1	few	TRBJ2-7	TRBD2	CASSDRWLAGTNYEQYF	TGTGCCAGCAGTGATCGTTGGCTAGCGGGGACAAACTACGAGCAGTACTTC
TRBV6-1	many	TRBJ1-1	.	CASSVRAVTEAFF	TGTGCCAGCAGTGTCAGGGCGGTGACTGAAGCTTTCTTT
TRBV28	many	TRBJ1-3	.	CASSSPMYRGGNTIYF	TGTGCCAGCAGCAGCCCCATGTACAGAGGTGGAAACACCATATATTTT
TRBV19	once	TRBJ2-3	TRBD1	CASSKTGISTDTQYF	TGTGCCAGTAGTAAGACAGGGATCAGCACAGATACGCAGTATTTT
TRBV20-1	many	TRBJ1-1	TRBD1	CSARDRGLNTEAFF	TGCAGTGCTAGAGACAGGGGGCTTAACACTGAAGCTTTCTTT